The entry that follows covers one TCR beta chain sequence. Its matching antigen is unknown. The data derive from a study of T cells in narcolepsy. About the study: Patients with NT1 or NT2 and healthy control donors were enrolled. Broader study findings: In some patient and control memory CD4+ samples, autoreactive clones were absent. Autoreactive HCRT-specific and TRIB2-specific clonotypes were marked in same-patient CSF-versus-blood CD4+ comparisons. Reportedly, autoreactive clonotypes were serially detected in patients' blood but not controls'.

This CDR3 has 13 residues. V was pared by 7 bases and J by 5 bases, with 8 bases of the junction left unmatched. Germline CDR1 SQVTM, CDR2 ANQGSEA. Measured with immunoSEQ multiplex PCR; TCRdb has only the in-frame clones, and not every one. The profile covers under 35,000 clones, with roughly 83% appearing a single time and about 1.1% taken by the ten largest. This receptor was taken from a human donor with narcolepsy. Material for sequencing was CD45RA- memory CD4+ T cells from PBMCs. V gene TRBV29-1 combines with J gene TRBJ1-1, with 9 bases fitting TRBD1. Here the CDR3 reads CSGEGQGLTEAFF. The CDR3 DNA sequence: TGCAGCGGTGAGGGACAGGGATTGACTGAAGCTTTCTTT.